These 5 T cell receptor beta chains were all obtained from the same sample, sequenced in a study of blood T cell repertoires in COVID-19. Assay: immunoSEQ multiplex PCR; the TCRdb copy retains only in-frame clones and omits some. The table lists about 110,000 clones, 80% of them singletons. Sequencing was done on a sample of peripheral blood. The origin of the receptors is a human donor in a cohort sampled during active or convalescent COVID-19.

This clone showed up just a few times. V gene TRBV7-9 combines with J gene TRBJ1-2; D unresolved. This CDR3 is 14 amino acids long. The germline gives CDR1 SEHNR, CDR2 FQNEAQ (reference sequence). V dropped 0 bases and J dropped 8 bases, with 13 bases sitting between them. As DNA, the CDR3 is TGTGCCAGCAGCTTAGCGACGGCGATGCGGGGCTACACCTTC. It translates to CASSLATAMRGYTF.

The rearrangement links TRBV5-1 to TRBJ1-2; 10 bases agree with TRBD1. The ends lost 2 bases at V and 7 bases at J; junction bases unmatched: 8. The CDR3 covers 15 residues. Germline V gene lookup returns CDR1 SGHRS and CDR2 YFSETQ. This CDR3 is CASSFPTGGIGGYTF. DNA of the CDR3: TGCGCCAGCAGCTTTCCGACAGGGGGCATCGGTGGCTACACCTTC. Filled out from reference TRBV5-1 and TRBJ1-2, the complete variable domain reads KAGVTQTPRYLIKTRGQQVTLSCSPISGHRSVSWYQQTPGQGLQFLFEYFSETQRNKGNFPGRFSGRQFSNSRSEMNVSTLELGDSALYLCASSFPTGGIGGYTFGSGTRLTVV.

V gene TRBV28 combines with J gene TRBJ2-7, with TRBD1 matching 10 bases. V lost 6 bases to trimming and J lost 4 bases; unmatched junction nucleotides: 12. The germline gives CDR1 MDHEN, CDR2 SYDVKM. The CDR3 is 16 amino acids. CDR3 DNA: TGTGCCAGCAGCACTGGCCGGGACAGGGGTCGTTACGAGCAGTACTTC. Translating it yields CASSTGRDRGRYEQYF.

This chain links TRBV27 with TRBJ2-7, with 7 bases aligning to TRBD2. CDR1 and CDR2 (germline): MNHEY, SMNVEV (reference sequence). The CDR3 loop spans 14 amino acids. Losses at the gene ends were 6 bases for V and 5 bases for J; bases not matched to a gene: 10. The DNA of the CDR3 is TGTGCCAGCAGAACCTGGACTAGACTGCACGAGCAGTACTTC. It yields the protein CASRTWTRLHEQYF.

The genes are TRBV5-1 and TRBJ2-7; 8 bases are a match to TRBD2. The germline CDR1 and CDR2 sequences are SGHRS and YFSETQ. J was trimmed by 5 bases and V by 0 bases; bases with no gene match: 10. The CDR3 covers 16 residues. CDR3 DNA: TGCGCCAGCAGCTTGGCCATAGGCGGGAGGCCCCACGAGCAGTACTTC. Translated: CASSLAIGGRPHEQYF.